Shown below are 15 T cell receptor beta chains from a single sample sequenced in a study of blood T cell repertoires in COVID-19. Clones were read by immunoSEQ multiplex PCR, and TCRdb kept only the in-frame ones, dropping some. The repertoire holds roughly 80,000 clones, with 82% as singletons. Material for sequencing was peripheral blood. These TCRs come from a human donor in a cohort sampled during active COVID-19.

The J gene is TRBJ2-7, the V gene TRBV4-1; D is possibly TRBD2 (6 bases). Looked up from germline, CDR1 is MGHRA and CDR2 is YSYEKL. V lost 1 base and J 0 bases, leaving 10 bases between the germline ends. The CDR3 has 15 residues. Here the CDR3 DNA reads TGCGCCAGCAGCCAAGGGAGGGGATTCTCCTACGAGCAGTACTTC. Translated: CASSQGRGFSYEQYF.

The rearrangement links TRBV7-3 to TRBJ1-6, with a weak D call TRBD1 (5 bases). This CDR3 region has 13 residues. Germline V CDR1 and CDR2: SGHTA, FQGTGA. Trimming removed 5 bases from V and 7 bases from J, with 9 bases in between. The CDR3 loop reads CASSPRQNSPLHF. The CDR3 DNA sequence: TGTGCCAGCAGCCCCCGACAGAATTCACCCCTCCACTTT.

The CDR3 is CASSWGLQDTQYF. The CDR3 nucleotides read TGTGCCAGCAGTTGGGGCCTCCAGGATACGCAGTATTTT. The rearrangement joins TRBV12-3 or TRBV12-4 to TRBJ2-3; a weak D match, TRBD1 (5 bases). V gave up 4 bases and J gave up 6 bases, with 11 bases separating them. The CDR3 length is 13 residues.

V and J are TRBV19 and TRBJ2-1; TRBD2 aligns across 8 bases. Unmatched junction bases numbered 5, after V lost 1 base and J lost 0 bases. Germline-derived CDR1 and CDR2 are LNHDA and SQIVND (reference sequence). The CDR3 loop spans 17 amino acids. The CDR3 here is CASSIGISGASYNEQFF. CDR3 sequence (DNA): TGTGCCAGTAGTATAGGGATTAGCGGGGCCTCCTACAATGAGCAGTTCTTC.

This chain joins TRBV28 and TRBJ2-3, with D perhaps TRBD1 (8 bases). This CDR3 is 16 amino acids long. The V end was cut by 6 bases, the J end by 2 bases, with 18 bases between. CDR1 and CDR2 from the germline V gene are MDHEN and SYDVKM. The CDR3 DNA sequence: TGTGCCAGCAGGCCCTGGACAGGGACTATCACAGATACGCAGTATTTT. Protein product: CASRPWTGTITDTQYF. Looking up the rest from reference TRBV28 and TRBJ2-3 gives the full variable domain: DVKVTQSSRYLVKRTGEKVFLECVQDMDHENMFWYRQDPGLGLRLIYFSYDVKMKEKGDIPEGYSVSREKKERFSLILESASTNQTSMYLCASRPWTGTITDTQYFGPGTRLTVL.

The V gene is TRBV12-3 or TRBV12-4, the J gene TRBJ1-1; D remains ambiguous. V lost 8 bases and J lost 5, with 15 bases in between. This CDR3 is 13 amino acids long. CDR3 sequence reads: CASRYLGGTEAFF. CDR3 coding DNA: TGTGCCAGCCGCTACCTGGGAGGAACTGAAGCTTTCTTT.

The chain joins TRBV11-3 to TRBJ2-2, with D possibly matching TRBD2 (7 bases). Germline CDR1 is SGHNT and CDR2 is YENEEA. V was clipped by 8 bases and J by 3 bases, with 16 bases between them. The CDR3 is 15 residues long. In nucleotides, the CDR3 is TGTGCCAGCTGCCTGAGGGGGGGCCACACCGGGGAGCTGTTTTTT. It specifies CASCLRGGHTGELFF.

The chain joins TRBV6-2 or TRBV6-3 to TRBJ2-1; D gene uncertain. Trimming removed 3 bases at V and 7 bases at J, with 4 bases between. The CDR3 has 11 residues. CDR1 MNHEY and CDR2 SVGEGT come from the germline V gene. This CDR3 is CASSYPNEQFF. In DNA, the CDR3 is TGTGCCAGCAGTTATCCGAATGAGCAGTTCTTC.

This clone was detected only once. V usage is TRBV11-2 and J usage is TRBJ1-1; a possible D gene is TRBD1 (5 bases). V shed 0 bases and J shed 7 bases, with 9 bases lying between them. In germline, CDR1 is SGHAT, CDR2 FQNNGV. The CDR3 has 13 amino acids. CDR3 coding DNA: TGTGCCAGCAGCTTAGATTGGAGGGGTGAAGCTTTCTTT. It translates to CASSLDWRGEAFF.

The CDR3 protein is CASTERGGASPLHF. The CDR3 nucleotides read TGTGCCAGCACCGAGAGAGGGGGTGCTTCACCCCTCCACTTT. This chain uses TRBV6-5 with TRBJ1-6; D possibly corresponds to TRBD1 (6 bases). CDR3 size: 14 residues. The ends were cut back, 7 bases at V and 9 bases at J, with 16 bases in the middle. Germline loops: CDR1 MNHEY, CDR2 SVGAGI.

In its sample, this clone was seen once. V is TRBV11-2 and J is TRBJ2-6; D gene ambiguous. CDR3 length: 17 residues. Per germline, CDR1 SGHAT and CDR2 FQNNGV. V lost 0 bases to trimming and J lost 5 bases, with 14 bases between them. DNA for the CDR3: TGTGCCAGCAGCTTAGATGTCGAGGCTGCCAGGGCCAACGTCCTGACTTTC. It specifies CASSLDVEAARANVLTF.

This clone occurred once. CDR3 region: CASKASGGPTADNEQFF. The CDR3 DNA sequence: TGTGCCAGTAAAGCTAGCGGGGGCCCTACGGCAGACAATGAGCAGTTCTTC. The rearrangement links TRBV19 to TRBJ2-1; TRBD2 matches at 10 bases. After removal of 7 bases from V and 5 bases from J, the junction contained 14 bases not matched to a gene. The CDR3 spans 17 residues. Germline CDR1 reads LNHDA; CDR2 reads SQIVND (reference sequence). Full variable domain (outside the CDR3, taken from reference TRBV19 and TRBJ2-1): DGGITQSPKYLFRKEGQNVTLSCEQNLNHDAMYWYRQDPGQGLRLIYYSQIVNDFQKGDIAEGYSVSREKKESFPLTVTSAQKNPTAFYLCASKASGGPTADNEQFFGPGTRLTVL.

The chain links TRBV6-5 to TRBJ1-5; TRBD1 aligns across 8 bases. The CDR3 extends over 14 amino acids. The germline gives CDR1 MNHEY, CDR2 SVGAGI. With 6 bases clipped from V and 7 bases from J, the junction kept 8 bases outside the gene matches. CDR3 nucleotide sequence: TGTGCCAGCAGACGCGACAGGGGCGGGCAGCCCCAGCATTTT. As protein: CASRRDRGGQPQHF.

This clone was observed a handful of times. The DNA of the CDR3 is TGTGCCAGCAGCCCGATACAGGATAATTCACCCCTCCACTTT. This codes for CASSPIQDNSPLHF. This chain links TRBV7-9 with TRBJ1-6; possible D gene TRBD1, 5 bases. Germline V CDR1 and CDR2: SEHNR, FQNEAQ (reference sequence). Trimming took 5 bases from V and 5 from J, leaving 10 bases between them. This CDR3 contains 14 residues. Looking up the rest from reference TRBV7-9 and TRBJ1-6 gives the full variable domain: DTGVSQNPRHKITKRGQNVTFRCDPISEHNRLYWYRQTLGQGPEFLTYFQNEAQLEKSRLLSDRFSAERPKGSFSTLEIQRTEQGDSAMYLCASSPIQDNSPLHFGNGTRLTVT.

The chain combines TRBV28 with TRBJ2-1; D is perhaps TRBD2 (6 bases). Per the germline V gene, CDR1 is MDHEN and CDR2 is SYDVKM. The CDR3 runs 15 residues. The ends were cut back, 1 base at V and 4 bases at J, with 11 bases in the middle. CDR3 DNA: TGTGCCAGCAGTTTATTGACGGGGGAATACAATGAGCAGTTCTTC. It codes for CASSLLTGEYNEQFF.